This is a list of T cell receptor beta chains from one sample in a study of T cell responses to AZD1222 COVID-19 vaccine. Clones were read by immunoSEQ multiplex PCR, and TCRdb kept only the in-frame ones, dropping some. The table shows 120,000 to 150,000 clones, with 89% occurring only once. The specimen was peripheral blood, collected on day 0 of AZD1222 vaccination. These receptors all come from an adult in good health. Each CDR3 is given without its conserved first and last residue.

V gene	J gene	CDR3 protein
TRBV14	TRBJ1-6	ASSQAGSENSPLH
TRBV6-5	TRBJ2-3	ASNMGTSTDTQY
TRBV27	TRBJ1-6	ASSPLGLSSYNSPLH
TRBV6-5	TRBJ1-2	ASILGMANYGYT
TRBV24-1	TRBJ1-1	ATSPGTGIGTEAF
TRBV9	TRBJ1-3	ASSVGQGPGNTIY
TRBV29-1	TRBJ2-3	SVTSGRTDTQY
TRBV19	TRBJ2-3	ASSIRPPPSTDTQY
TRBV15	TRBJ2-3	ATASSGGPSTDTQY
TRBV11-2	TRBJ2-7	ASSLGSGGLRSYEQY
TRBV6-2/TRBV6-3	TRBJ2-7	ASSYPTASYEQY
TRBV4-2	TRBJ2-3	ASSQGLAGGPTDTQY
TRBV2	TRBJ1-1	ASSGGLPGQGGTEAF
TRBV27	TRBJ2-7	ASSPEMASASPYEQY
TRBV7-3	TRBJ2-7	ASSLAGPGYEQY
TRBV7-9	TRBJ1-1	ASSLYTEAF
TRBV6-2/TRBV6-3	TRBJ1-5	ASSYGLGGVGQPQH
TRBV15	TRBJ2-2	ATSRGRGGSTAGELF
TRBV19	TRBJ1-3	ASSIPPASGNTIY
TRBV7-2	TRBJ1-6	ASSSWAGNNSPLH
TRBV3-1/TRBV3-2	TRBJ2-7	ASSQYSEQY
TRBV28	TRBJ2-4	ASSPGTVAKNIQY
TRBV11-2	TRBJ2-1	ASRLAGSYNEQF
TRBV20-1	TRBJ2-7	SATVDYEQY
TRBV2	TRBJ2-6	ASSPGLAGEGGANVLT
TRBV30	TRBJ2-3	AWTSQVKVTDTQY
TRBV4-3	TRBJ2-3	ASSQDRRGGPGGLDTQY
TRBV5-1	TRBJ2-3	ASSPGQGGDTQY
TRBV11-1	TRBJ1-3	ASSSPGSHHGDTIY
TRBV12-3/TRBV12-4	TRBJ2-5	ASSPGDSPKY
TRBV2	TRBJ2-3	ASSEVFTSGGTDTQY
TRBV12-3/TRBV12-4	TRBJ2-3	ASSWTADTQY